Listed here are 9 T cell receptor beta chains from one sample, sequenced in a study of tumor-infiltrating lymphocytes in localized non-small cell lung cancer. Some clones are missing from TCRdb's copy, which holds only in-frame ones; the method was immunoSEQ multiplex PCR. The data show 5,000 or so clones, with about 70% seen just once and 55% to 75% held by the top ten. Material: lung tumor tissue. Receptors originate from a human donor with non-small cell lung cancer.

The chain links TRBV18 to TRBJ2-2, with TRBD1 matching 8 bases. Germline CDR1 and CDR2: KGHSH and LQKENI. With V trimmed by 6 bases and J by 0 bases, 3 bases remained unmatched. The CDR3 is made up of 15 amino acids. The CDR3 region is CASSTDRANTGELFF. The CDR3 nucleotides are TGTGCCAGCTCCACGGACAGGGCGAACACCGGGGAGCTGTTTTTT.

V is TRBV7-9 and J is TRBJ1-1; a possible D gene is TRBD1 (5 bases). Germline V gene lookup returns CDR1 SEHNR and CDR2 FQNEAQ (reference sequence). The CDR3 has 13 amino acids. Between the trimmed V and J ends, which lost 4 bases and 6 bases, there was a span of 12 bases. The CDR3 DNA sequence: TGTGCCAGCAGCTGGCAGGGAAAGCCTGAAGCTTTCTTT. This translates into CASSWQGKPEAFF. The full variable domain, its missing parts supplied by reference TRBV7-9 and TRBJ1-1, is DTGVSQNPRHKITKRGQNVTFRCDPISEHNRLYWYRQTLGQGPEFLTYFQNEAQLEKSRLLSDRFSAERPKGSFSTLEIQRTEQGDSAMYLCASSWQGKPEAFFGQGTRLTVV.

The V gene is TRBV30, the J gene TRBJ2-7; D not resolved. This CDR3 is built from 11 residues. Germline V CDR1 and CDR2: GTSNPN, SVGIG (reference sequence). Trimming stripped 5 bases from V and 5 bases from J, with 10 bases between. The CDR3 spells CAWGLFDEQYF. CDR3 nucleotide sequence: TGTGCCTGGGGCCTTTTCGACGAGCAGTACTTC.

The chain recombines TRBV19 with TRBJ1-6; no clear D gene. The length of the CDR3 is 15 residues. With 9 bases removed from V and 10 bases from J, the gap between germline ends came to 22 bases. The germline V gene has CDR1 LNHDA and CDR2 SQIVND (reference sequence). CDR3 nucleotides: TGTGCCAGCACCGAACGGGAGGCGGCGCGGTCACCCCTCCACTTT. Amino acids: CASTEREAARSPLHF. The full variable domain, with the rest looked up from reference TRBV19 and TRBJ1-6, is DGGITQSPKYLFRKEGQNVTLSCEQNLNHDAMYWYRQDPGQGLRLIYYSQIVNDFQKGDIAEGYSVSREKKESFPLTVTSAQKNPTAFYLCASTEREAARSPLHFGNGTRLTVT.

On this clone itself: This may come from a read error, since a much larger clone is one base off. The gene calls are TRBV5-6 and TRBJ1-6; D not resolved. The CDR3 contains 13 residues. Germline CDR1 is SGHDT and CDR2 is YYEEEE. V shed 0 bases and J shed 7 bases, with 5 bases lying between them. The CDR3 loop is CASSLDGNSPLHF. The CDR3 bases are TGTGCCAGCAGCTTGGACGGGAATTCACCCCTCCACTTT.

This chain joins TRBV7-2 and TRBJ1-2, with TRBD1 matching over 8 bases. Germline V CDR1 and CDR2: SGHTA, FQGNSA. After removal of 5 bases from V and 2 bases from J, the junction contained 4 bases not matched to a gene. CDR3 length equals 14 residues. The CDR3 loop is CASSPAGGNYGYTF. CDR3 nucleotides: TGTGCCAGCAGCCCAGCAGGGGGCAACTATGGCTACACCTTC.

The gene calls are TRBV6-1 and TRBJ2-1; no firm D call. Per the germline V gene, CDR1 is MNHNS and CDR2 is SASEGT. Trimming stripped 3 bases from V and 0 bases from J, with 6 bases between. The CDR3 contains 14 residues. CDR3 loop: CASSDWSSYNEQFF. CDR3 in DNA: TGTGCCAGCAGTGACTGGAGCTCCTACAATGAGCAGTTCTTC.

This chain joins TRBV6-1 and TRBJ2-7; 8 bases are a match to TRBD2. This CDR3 region has 15 residues. Germline loops: CDR1 MNHNS, CDR2 SASEGT. The J segment lost 3 bases and the V segment lost 1 base, leaving 5 bases of the junction unmatched. The CDR3 DNA reads as TGTGCCAGCAGTGAAGGAGGTACTAGCGGCTACGAGCAGTACGTC. It specifies CASSEGGTSGYEQYV.

This chain links TRBV4-3 with TRBJ1-2; perhaps TRBD1 as D (5 bases). The length of the CDR3 is 18 residues. The V end lost 1 base, the J end lost 1 base, and 19 bases lay between the germline ends. CDR1 and CDR2 (germline): LGHNA, YSLEER. The CDR3 loop is CASSQGWGQTLFNYGYTF. In nucleotides, the CDR3 is TGCGCCAGCAGCCAAGGGTGGGGCCAAACTCTATTTAACTATGGCTACACCTTC.